Sequencing of this TCR beta chain was carried out in a study of blood T cell repertoires in COVID-19. The overall study: Sites across the United States, Italy and Spain contributed samples from acute and convalescent COVID-19.

Sequenced by immunoSEQ multiplex PCR; TCRdb stores in-frame clones only, minus some. Among 250,000 to 350,000 clones listed, 70% to 85% were seen once. Seattle researchers signed up patients amid active infection and tracked them longitudinally. Germline assignment: CDR1 SGDLS and CDR2 YYNGEE. Trimming cost V 0 bases and J 1 base; bases outside gene matches: 2. The CDR3 runs to 18 residues. This clone was seen a few times. J is TRBJ2-2 and V is TRBV9, with 14 bases that match TRBD2. Sequenced input: peripheral blood. The sequence derives from a human donor with COVID-19, enrolled during active disease. The donor label of this sample is uncertain. For the CDR3, the DNA is TGTGCCAGCAGCGTAGTGGGACTAGCGGGAGTGAACACCGGGGAGCTGTTTTTT. This translates into CASSVVGLAGVNTGELFF.